This T cell receptor (beta chain) was sequenced for a study of blood T cell repertoires in COVID-19. Per the original methods: Nucleated cell counts were estimated from reference gene primer amplification. The method was immunoSEQ multiplex PCR; TCRdb's version includes in-frame clones alone and lacks a portion of them. That table gives V, J and clone size, and the DNA gave D and trimming. The sample lists nearly 250,000 clones; about 89% were seen once. This clone is a singleton in its sample. Input material: peripheral blood. The receptor comes from a woman in her fifties or sixties who had recovered from COVID-19.

The CDR3 DNA reads TGTGCCAGCAGTTACCGGGGACAGGGAGATGGCTACACCTTC. Its protein product is CASSYRGQGDGYTF. This rearrangement joins TRBV6-6 to TRBJ1-2; the match to TRBD1 covers 9 bases. V lost 2 bases and J lost 6; bases outside the gene matches: 4. The CDR3 length is 14 residues. Germline lookup yields CDR1 MNHNY and CDR2 SVGAGI (reference sequence).